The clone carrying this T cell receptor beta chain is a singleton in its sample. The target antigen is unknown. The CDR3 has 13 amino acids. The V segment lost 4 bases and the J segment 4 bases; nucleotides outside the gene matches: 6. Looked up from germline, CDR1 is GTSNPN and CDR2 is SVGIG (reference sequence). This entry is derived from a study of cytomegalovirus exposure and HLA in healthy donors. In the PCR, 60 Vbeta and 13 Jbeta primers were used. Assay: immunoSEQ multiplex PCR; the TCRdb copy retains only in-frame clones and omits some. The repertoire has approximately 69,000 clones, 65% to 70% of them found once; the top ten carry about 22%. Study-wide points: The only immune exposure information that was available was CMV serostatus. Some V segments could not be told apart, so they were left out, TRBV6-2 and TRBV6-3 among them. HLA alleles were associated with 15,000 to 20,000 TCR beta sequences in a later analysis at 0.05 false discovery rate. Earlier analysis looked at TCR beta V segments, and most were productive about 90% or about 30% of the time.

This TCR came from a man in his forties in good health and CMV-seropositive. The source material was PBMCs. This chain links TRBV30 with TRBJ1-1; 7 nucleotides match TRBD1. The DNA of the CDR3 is TGTGCCTGGATCGATAAGGGGGCCACTGAAGCTTTCTTT. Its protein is CAWIDKGATEAFF.